A selection of T cell receptor beta chains follows, all from one sample in a study of blood T cell repertoires in COVID-19. The table came from immunoSEQ multiplex PCR; TCRdb's copy has only in-frame clones and leaves some out. The sample holds around 130,000 clones, almost 85% seen once. Source material: PBMCs or T cells enriched from blood (not recorded which). The receptors here all came from a woman between 45 and 65 years old with acute COVID-19. CDR3s include the opening cysteine and the closing phenylalanine or tryptophan. Each record gives: J gene, V gene, CDR3 protein.

>TRBJ2-1|TRBV7-8
CASSLERTLGYNEQFF
>TRBJ2-4|TRBV19
CASSIGYRSRGRDKNIQYF
>TRBJ1-1|TRBV30
CAWSPQGFSQAFF
>TRBJ2-3|TRBV7-9
CASSPVAGGGEDTQYF
>TRBJ2-7|TRBV24-1
CATSDAGTGQYEQYF
>TRBJ2-4|TRBV30
CAWRDGIKAGQAGAKNIQYF
>TRBJ2-4|TRBV28
CASSLLDEGIQYF
>TRBJ2-7|TRBV7-8
CASSLPRGRSYEQYF
>TRBJ2-1|TRBV7-2
CASGHRAHNEQFF
>TRBJ2-1|TRBV15
CATSRDRQGEQFF
>TRBJ2-1|TRBV29-1
CSAGQGGSYNEQFF
>TRBJ2-1|TRBV6-4
CASSNIPGQGVFEQFF
>TRBJ2-7|TRBV4-1
CASSQGPSGNPYEQYF
>TRBJ2-7|TRBV5-1
CASSSQNEQYF
>TRBJ1-1|TRBV27
CASSLFTPGGWDTEAFF
>TRBJ1-2|TRBV11-2
CASSLDRVLTGYTF
>TRBJ1-1|TRBV3-1/TRBV3-2
CASSRQGTEAFF
>TRBJ2-3|TRBV4-1
CASRERLAGTTDTQYF
>TRBJ1-2|TRBV11-2
CASSSRPGGRDGYTF
>TRBJ2-1|TRBV5-1
CASSGDLGVSLNEQFF
>TRBJ1-1|TRBV15
CATSVGMNTEAFF
>TRBJ1-2|TRBV4-2
CASSQRTGENYGYTF
>TRBJ1-6|TRBV30
CAWNRGGDSPLHF
>TRBJ2-5|TRBV2
CASSGQGTGTETQYF
>TRBJ1-4|TRBV30
CAWSANFEGAKLFF
>TRBJ2-7|TRBV7-2
CASRSGTSGEQYF
>TRBJ2-5|TRBV19
CASSNGRSGAVKETQYF
>TRBJ2-7|TRBV27
CASSFLTSGTYEQYF
>TRBJ2-1|TRBV29-1
CSAWVRSQRNEQFF
>TRBJ2-7|TRBV28
CASSSPRRTGRSSYEQYF
>TRBJ2-2|TRBV5-4
CASSLRGYANTGELFF
>TRBJ1-1|TRBV9
CASSSGALTNTEAFF
>TRBJ1-1|TRBV5-6
CASSSLQGNTEAFF
>TRBJ2-7|TRBV30
CAWGRGSEQYF
>TRBJ2-1|TRBV9
CASSVEGSGAYNEQFF
>TRBJ1-1|TRBV18
CASSPFSGEHTEAFF
>TRBJ2-5|TRBV5-4
CASSLGGRSEETQYF
>TRBJ1-1|TRBV18
CASSPTGGASDTEAFF
>TRBJ2-7|TRBV7-2
CASSLWTGTSYEQYF
>TRBJ2-7|TRBV5-1
CASSLFGAGTGAYEQYF
>TRBJ2-3|TRBV29-1
CSVEGGQGARDTQYF
>TRBJ2-7|TRBV27
CASSLSRGGRVYEQYF
>TRBJ2-1|TRBV19
CASSPDRLNEQFF
>TRBJ1-6|TRBV11-3
CASSLETANSPLHF
>TRBJ2-2|TRBV27
CASRKHSGSGELFF